This T cell receptor beta chain was obtained from a study of beta chain features in type 1 diabetes. Overall study results and limits: A moderate, significant TCRB CDR3 shortening appeared in type 1 diabetes across four CD4+ subsets.

Each donor gave one heparinised blood draw averaging around 120 mL. Looked up from germline, CDR1 is SGHAT and CDR2 is FQNNGV. The CDR3 has 16 residues. V lost 0 bases and J 3 bases, leaving 12 bases between the germline ends. Isolated RNA was reverse transcribed in full, so expressed TCRB transcripts were sequenced. Profiling relied on immunoSEQ multiplex PCR, and the TCRdb table lists in-frame clones only, not all of them. The sample holds around 97,000 clones, approximately 30% seen once. Turning to this clone: Its specificity is not known.

Sequenced sample: central memory CD4+ T cells from blood. The sequence was obtained from a woman aged 18-35 years with type 1 diabetes. The chain has TRBV11-2 and TRBJ2-1, with D possibly being TRBD1 (6 bases). For the CDR3, the DNA is TGTGCCAGCAGCTTAGATTGGACAGAGTTCTACAATGAGCAGTTCTTC. Protein: CASSLDWTEFYNEQFF.